These T cell receptor beta chains were read from a single sample in a study of T-cell memory formation after mild COVID-19. A single record per CDR3 protein comes from TCRdb applying MiXCR to the 5' RACE reads. Altogether around 300,000 distinct CDR3 sequences are present, about an eighth being singletons, with the ten largest covering 22%. The sequencing input was PBMCs or a T cell subset sorted from them (not recorded which). The receptors come from a man between 18 and 29 years old who had mild COVID-19 (a few samples of this study predate the infection). Cell type and time point are not known. The CDR3 runs from the conserved cysteine through the conserved F or W. The D gene is left open where the match is weak. A clone size is listed for some rows: how often the clone was seen (once, few, many), or a class if it is expanded.

cdr3_nt | cdr3_aa | v_call | d_call | j_call | clone_size
TGCGCCAGCAGCCAACAACCCTCCAGATACGGTGAGCAGTTCTTC | CASSQQPSRYGEQFF | TRBV4-3 | . | TRBJ2-1 | few
TGTGCCAGCAGTTACCTGCTAGCCCCCGATGAGCAGTTCTTC | CASSYLLAPDEQFF | TRBV6-2/TRBV6-3 | . | TRBJ2-1 | few
TGCAGTGCTAGAGATTTTAGACAGGGGGCCTCTATTGGCTACACCTTC | CSARDFRQGASIGYTF | TRBV20-1 | TRBD1 | TRBJ1-2 | .
TGTGCCAGCAGCGTAGGAGGGGCACAGCGCGAAAAACTGTTTTTT | CASSVGGAQREKLFF | TRBV9 | . | TRBJ1-4 | few
TGTGCCAGCAGTTACTCTCGGGGAAGGCCCTACGAGCAGTACTTC | CASSYSRGRPYEQYF | TRBV6-2/TRBV6-3 | . | TRBJ2-7 | .
TGTGCCAGCAGTACCGGGACAGGGTATCAGCCCCAGCATTTT | CASSTGTGYQPQHF | TRBV2 | TRBD1 | TRBJ1-5 | .
TGCGCCAGCAGCCCCGGGGGTTCCGAGGAGACCCAGTACTTC | CASSPGGSEETQYF | TRBV5-1 | . | TRBJ2-5 | many
TGTGCCAGCAGCTTATCGGAGACAGATACGCAGTATTTT | CASSLSETDTQYF | TRBV7-3 | . | TRBJ2-3 | .
TGCAGCGTTAGGGGGTACTCCTACGAGCAGTACTTC | CSVRGYSYEQYF | TRBV29-1 | . | TRBJ2-7 | .
TGTGCCAGCAGCCAGGGGGCTCTAGATACGCAGTATTTT | CASSQGALDTQYF | TRBV2 | TRBD1 | TRBJ2-3 | .
TGCAGCGTTCCAGGGGCCTCGAACACTGAAGCTTTCTTT | CSVPGASNTEAFF | TRBV29-1 | . | TRBJ1-1 | few
TGCGCCAGCAGCTTGGAGTCCCGGGACATCCCAGCTAACTATGGCTACACCTTC | CASSLESRDIPANYGYTF | TRBV5-1 | . | TRBJ1-2 | few
TGTGCCAGCAGTGACGGAGTGGCAAATGAGCAGTTCTTC | CASSDGVANEQFF | TRBV6-4 | . | TRBJ2-1 | few
TGTGCCATCAGGGGACTAGCGGAGCCCAACACCGGGGAGCTGTTTTTT | CAIRGLAEPNTGELFF | TRBV10-3 | TRBD2 | TRBJ2-2 | few
TGTGCCAGCGGGTGGCTAGCGGGGGGAAAAAGCTCCTACGAGCAGTACTTC | CASGWLAGGKSSYEQYF | TRBV6-5 | TRBD2 | TRBJ2-7 | many
TGTGCCAGCAGCAATCAACAAAGGGTTGGGGAGCTGTTTTTT | CASSNQQRVGELFF | TRBV7-8 | . | TRBJ2-2 | .
TGCGCCAGCAGCCGGGACACTGCAACTAATGAAAAACTGTTTTTT | CASSRDTATNEKLFF | TRBV5-1 | . | TRBJ1-4 | few
TGTGCCAGCAGCCGACCGGGACAGGGGGAAGTTGAAAAACTGTTTTTT | CASSRPGQGEVEKLFF | TRBV7-6 | TRBD1 | TRBJ1-4 | .
TGTGCCAGCAGCTCCGGGGAGCTGTTTTTT | CASSSGELFF | TRBV7-9 | . | TRBJ2-2 | .
TGCGCCAGCAGCTGGTACAGCGGGGCCAACGTCCTGACTTTC | CASSWYSGANVLTF | TRBV5-1 | . | TRBJ2-6 | many
TGTGCCAGCAGCCAAGAGTCGCTTGGCTACACCTTC | CASSQESLGYTF | TRBV3-1 | . | TRBJ1-2 | .
TGTGCCATCAGTCGGGACCGCTCTGGGGCCAACGTCCTGACTTTC | CAISRDRSGANVLTF | TRBV10-3 | . | TRBJ2-6 | few
TGTGCCAGCAACCCCTCCGGGGGGGCCTTGATTTATGAGCAGTTCTTC | CASNPSGGALIYEQFF | TRBV7-2 | TRBD2 | TRBJ2-1 | few
TGTGCCAGCAGTTCGGGCGGGGGGGCCACAGGAGGAATAGGTACGCAGTATTTT | CASSSGGGATGGIGTQYF | TRBV12-3/TRBV12-4 | TRBD2 | TRBJ2-3 | .
TGCGCCAGCAGCCCCCCCGGCGCTGGGGCCAACGTCCTGACTTTC | CASSPPGAGANVLTF | TRBV4-1 | . | TRBJ2-6 | .
TGTGCCAGCAGCTTGGCCGTAGGGGATACGCAGTATTTT | CASSLAVGDTQYF | TRBV5-6 | . | TRBJ2-3 | few
TGTGCCAGTAGACGGTTATTGAGGGGCGAAAGCAATCAGCCCCAGCATTTT | CASRRLLRGESNQPQHF | TRBV19 | . | TRBJ1-5 | .
TGCAGTGCTAGAGATTCCGCCGGGGGCAACTATGGCTACACCTTC | CSARDSAGGNYGYTF | TRBV20-1 | . | TRBJ1-2 | few
TGTGCCAGCAGCCCCAGGGGGATGGGTGAAAAACTGTTTTTT | CASSPRGMGEKLFF | TRBV6-6 | TRBD1 | TRBJ1-4 | .
TGTGCCAGCAGCTTAAATGCCGGGGGGGCCATCACCGGGGAGCTGTTTTTT | CASSLNAGGAITGELFF | TRBV7-3 | TRBD2 | TRBJ2-2 | few
TGTGCCAGTCTACAACAGTTGAGAGCTGAAGCTTTCTTT | CASLQQLRAEAFF | TRBV7-2 | . | TRBJ1-1 | few
TGTGCCAGCAGCCAAGATACAAGGGTCCGGGGAAACACTGAAGCTTTCTTT | CASSQDTRVRGNTEAFF | TRBV3-1 | . | TRBJ1-1 | .
TGTGCCAGCAGTTACTCACAGGGTTCGGAGACCCAGTACTTC | CASSYSQGSETQYF | TRBV6-2/TRBV6-3 | . | TRBJ2-5 | few